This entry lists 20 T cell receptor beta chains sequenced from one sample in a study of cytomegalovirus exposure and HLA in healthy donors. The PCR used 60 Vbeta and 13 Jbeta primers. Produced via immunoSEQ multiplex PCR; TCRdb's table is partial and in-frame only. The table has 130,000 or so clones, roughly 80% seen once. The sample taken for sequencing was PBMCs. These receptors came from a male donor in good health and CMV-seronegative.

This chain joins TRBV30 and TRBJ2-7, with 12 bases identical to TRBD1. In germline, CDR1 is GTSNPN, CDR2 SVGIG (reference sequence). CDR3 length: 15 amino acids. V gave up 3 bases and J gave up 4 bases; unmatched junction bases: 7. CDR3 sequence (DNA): TGTGCCTGGAGCCACGGGACAGGGGGCGTTTACGAGCAGTACTTC. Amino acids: CAWSHGTGGVYEQYF.

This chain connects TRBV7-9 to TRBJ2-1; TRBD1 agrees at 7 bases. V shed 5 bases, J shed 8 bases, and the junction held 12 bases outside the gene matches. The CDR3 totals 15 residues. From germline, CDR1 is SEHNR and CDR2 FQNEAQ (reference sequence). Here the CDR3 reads CASSPRQGVDHEQFF. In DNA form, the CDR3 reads TGTGCCAGCAGCCCTAGACAGGGCGTAGACCATGAGCAGTTCTTC.

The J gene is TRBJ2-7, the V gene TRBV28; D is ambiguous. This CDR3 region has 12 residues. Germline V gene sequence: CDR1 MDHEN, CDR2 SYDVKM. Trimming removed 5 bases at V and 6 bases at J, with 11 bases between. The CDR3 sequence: CASSVSFREQYF. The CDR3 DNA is TGTGCCAGCAGTGTTAGTTTTCGCGAGCAGTACTTC.

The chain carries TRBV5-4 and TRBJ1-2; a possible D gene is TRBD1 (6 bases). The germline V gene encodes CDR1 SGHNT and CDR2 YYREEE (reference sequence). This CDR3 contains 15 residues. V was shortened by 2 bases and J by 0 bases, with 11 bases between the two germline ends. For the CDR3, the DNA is TGTGCCAGCAGCTTTCTCGACAGGCCTAACTATGGCTACACCTTC. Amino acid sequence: CASSFLDRPNYGYTF.

CDR3 nucleotides: TGCGCCAGCAGCCAAGAGGAGGGATTAAGCTACGAGCAGTACTTC. It codes for CASSQEEGLSYEQYF. J is TRBJ2-7 and V is TRBV4-3; D is perhaps TRBD2 (6 bases). The V gene's germline CDR1 is LGHNA and CDR2 YSLEER. The CDR3 contains 15 residues. V lost 0 bases, J lost 3 bases, and 12 bases lay in between.

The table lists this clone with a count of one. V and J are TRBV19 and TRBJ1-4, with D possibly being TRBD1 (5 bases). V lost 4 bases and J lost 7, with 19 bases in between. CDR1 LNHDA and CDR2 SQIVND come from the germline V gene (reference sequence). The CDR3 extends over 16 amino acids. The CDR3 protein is CASSTIVGTLREKLFF. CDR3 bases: TGTGCCAGTAGTACCATCGTTGGGACTCTACGTGAAAAACTGTTTTTT.

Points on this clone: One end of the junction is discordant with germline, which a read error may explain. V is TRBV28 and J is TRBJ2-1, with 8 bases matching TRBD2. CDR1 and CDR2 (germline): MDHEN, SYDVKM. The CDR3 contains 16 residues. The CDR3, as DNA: TGTGCCAGCTCCCCGAAGGGCGGGGGGCCCAATGAGGGAGGAGTCTTC. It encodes CASSPKGGGPNEGGVF.

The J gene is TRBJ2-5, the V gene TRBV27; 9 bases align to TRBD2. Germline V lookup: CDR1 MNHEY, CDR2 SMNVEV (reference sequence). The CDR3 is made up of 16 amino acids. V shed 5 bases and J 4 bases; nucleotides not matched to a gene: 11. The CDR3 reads CASSPLAGGPRETQYF. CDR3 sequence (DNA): TGTGCCAGCAGTCCTCTCGCGGGGGGGCCTCGAGAGACCCAGTACTTC.

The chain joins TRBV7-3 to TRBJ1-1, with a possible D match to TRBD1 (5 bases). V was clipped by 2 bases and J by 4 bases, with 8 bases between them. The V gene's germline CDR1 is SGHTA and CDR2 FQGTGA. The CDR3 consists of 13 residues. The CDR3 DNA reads TGTGCCAGCAGCTTAGGGGCCCGCACTGAAGCTTTCTTT. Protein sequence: CASSLGARTEAFF.

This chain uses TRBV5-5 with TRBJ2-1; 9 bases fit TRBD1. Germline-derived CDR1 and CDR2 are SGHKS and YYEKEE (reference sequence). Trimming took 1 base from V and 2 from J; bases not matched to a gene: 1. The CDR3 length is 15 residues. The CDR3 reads CASSLTGGTYNEQFF. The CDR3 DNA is TGTGCCAGCAGCTTGACAGGGGGCACCTACAATGAGCAGTTCTTC.

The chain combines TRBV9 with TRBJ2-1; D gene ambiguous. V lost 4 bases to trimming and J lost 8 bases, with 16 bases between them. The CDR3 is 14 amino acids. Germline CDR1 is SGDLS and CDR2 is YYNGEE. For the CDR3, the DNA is TGTGCCAGCAGCACTCTACCCCGAGGAGATGAGCAGTTCTTC. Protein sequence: CASSTLPRGDEQFF.

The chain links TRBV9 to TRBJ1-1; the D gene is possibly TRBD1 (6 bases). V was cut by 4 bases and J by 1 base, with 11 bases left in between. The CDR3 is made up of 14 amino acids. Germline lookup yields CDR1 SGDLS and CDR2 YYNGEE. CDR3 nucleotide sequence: TGTGCCAGCAGCTATACAGGGACGAACACTGAAGCTTTCTTT. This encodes CASSYTGTNTEAFF.

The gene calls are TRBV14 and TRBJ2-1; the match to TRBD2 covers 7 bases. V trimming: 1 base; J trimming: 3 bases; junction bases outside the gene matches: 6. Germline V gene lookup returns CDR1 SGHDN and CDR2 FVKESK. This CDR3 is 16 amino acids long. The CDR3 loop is CASSQGWRGSYNEQFF. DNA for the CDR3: TGTGCCAGCAGCCAAGGATGGCGCGGGAGCTACAATGAGCAGTTCTTC.

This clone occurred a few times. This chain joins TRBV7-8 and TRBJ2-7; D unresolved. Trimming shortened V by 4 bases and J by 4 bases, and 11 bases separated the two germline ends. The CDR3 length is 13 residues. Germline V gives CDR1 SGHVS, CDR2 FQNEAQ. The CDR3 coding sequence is TGTGCCAGCAGCTCAAGCGATGGATACGAGCAGTACTTC. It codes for CASSSSDGYEQYF. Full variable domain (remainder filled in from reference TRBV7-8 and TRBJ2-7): GAGVSQSPRYKVAKRGQDVALRCDPISGHVSLFWYQQALGQGPEFLTYFQNEAQLDKSGLPSDRFFAERPEGSVSTLKIQRTQQEDSAVYLCASSSSDGYEQYFGPGTRLTVT.

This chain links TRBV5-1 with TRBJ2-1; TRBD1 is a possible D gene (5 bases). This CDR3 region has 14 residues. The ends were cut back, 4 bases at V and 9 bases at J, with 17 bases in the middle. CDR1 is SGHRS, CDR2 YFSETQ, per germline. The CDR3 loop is CASSPSQADGEQFF. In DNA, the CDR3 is TGCGCCAGCAGCCCCTCACAGGCGGATGGTGAGCAGTTCTTC.

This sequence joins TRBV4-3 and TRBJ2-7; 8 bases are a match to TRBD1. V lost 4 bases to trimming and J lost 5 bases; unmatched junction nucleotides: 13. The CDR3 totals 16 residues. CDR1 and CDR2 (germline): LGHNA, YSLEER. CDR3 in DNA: TGCGCCAGCAGCCTGTTGCAGGGGGCCGAATCGAACGAGCAGTACTTC. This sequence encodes CASSLLQGAESNEQYF.

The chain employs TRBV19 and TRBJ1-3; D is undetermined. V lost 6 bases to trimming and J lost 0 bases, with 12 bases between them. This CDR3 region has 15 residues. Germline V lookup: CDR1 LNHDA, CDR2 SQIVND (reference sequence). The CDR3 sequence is CASRDSSISGNTIYF. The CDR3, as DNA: TGTGCCAGTAGGGACTCAAGCATCTCTGGAAACACCATATATTTT.

The CDR3 nucleotides are TGTGCCAGCAGTCCACCCGTCAGCGGGGGGGGTCGCGAGGAGCTGTTTTTT. Amino acids: CASSPPVSGGGREELFF. The chain has TRBV28 and TRBJ2-2, with 10 bases fitting TRBD2. This CDR3 is 17 amino acids long. V was clipped by 5 bases and J by 10 bases; unmatched bases: 16. Germline CDR1 is MDHEN and CDR2 is SYDVKM.

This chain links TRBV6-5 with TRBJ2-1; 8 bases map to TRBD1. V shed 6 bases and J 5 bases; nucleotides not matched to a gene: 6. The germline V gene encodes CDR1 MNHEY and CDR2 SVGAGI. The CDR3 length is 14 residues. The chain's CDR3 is CASSGDRMNNEQFF. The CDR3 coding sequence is TGTGCCAGCAGCGGGGACAGGATGAACAATGAGCAGTTCTTC.

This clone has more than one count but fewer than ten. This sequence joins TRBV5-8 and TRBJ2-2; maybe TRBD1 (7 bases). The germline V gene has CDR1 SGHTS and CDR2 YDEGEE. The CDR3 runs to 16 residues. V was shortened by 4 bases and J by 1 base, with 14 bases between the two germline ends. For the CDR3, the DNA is TGTGCCAGCAGCAGACGGGGGACAGAGAACACCGGGGAGCTGTTTTTT. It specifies CASSRRGTENTGELFF.